The rows below give T cell receptor beta chains drawn from one sample of a study of T cells after yellow fever vaccination. TCRdb analysed the 5' RACE reads with MiXCR anew, one entry per CDR3 protein. The sample carries some 300,000 distinct CDR3 sequences, about 10% recorded once. This specimen was CD4+ T cells sorted from PBMCs, taken 45 days after the yellow fever booster vaccination. These receptor sequences come from a man in his late teens or twenties who received the YFV17D yellow fever vaccine. Both conserved end residues are part of each CDR3. A D gene is named only where the DNA matches it firmly. The size entry is marked missing in some rows and otherwise reads once, few, many or a size class.

j_gene,v_gene,abundance,len,d_gene,CDR3aa,CDR3nt
TRBJ2-7,TRBV30,-,15,TRBD1,CAWSHLGQAAYEQYF,TGTGCCTGGAGTCACTTGGGACAGGCAGCCTACGAGCAGTACTTC
TRBJ2-3,TRBV15,-,16,TRBD2,CATSPWTSGGSDTQYF,TGTGCCACCAGCCCCTGGACTAGCGGGGGATCTGATACGCAGTATTTT
TRBJ1-5,TRBV12-3/TRBV12-4,few,11,-,CASSFRGPQHF,TGTGCCAGCAGTTTCAGAGGGCCCCAGCATTTT
TRBJ1-1,TRBV10-3,-,12,-,CAINSQNTEAFF,TGTGCCATCAATAGTCAGAACACTGAAGCTTTCTTT
TRBJ1-1,TRBV27,many,16,-,CASSSMGGFSYTEAFF,TGTGCCAGCAGTTCAATGGGTGGTTTCTCGTACACTGAAGCTTTCTTT
TRBJ2-5,TRBV3-1,many,13,TRBD1,CASSQPGGETQYF,TGTGCCAGCAGCCAGCCAGGGGGCGAGACCCAGTACTTC
TRBJ1-6,TRBV27,-,15,TRBD1,CASATGLDSNSPLHF,TGTGCCAGCGCGACAGGGCTCGATTCGAATTCACCCCTCCACTTT
TRBJ2-5,TRBV20-1,many,14,TRBD2,CSARLRGGLETQYF,TGCAGTGCTAGGTTGCGGGGGGGCCTGGAGACCCAGTACTTC
TRBJ2-2,TRBV7-3,-,16,TRBD2,CASSTTSGGNTGELYF,TGTGCCAGCAGCACGACTAGCGGGGGGAACACCGGGGAGCTGTATTTT
TRBJ2-7,TRBV7-9,-,16,TRBD1,CASSFRATGAPYEQYF,TGTGCCAGCAGCTTCCGAGCGACAGGGGCACCCTACGAGCAGTACTTC
TRBJ2-2,TRBV5-1,-,15,-,CASSVQGWNTGELFF,TGCGCCAGCAGCGTACAGGGATGGAACACCGGGGAGCTGTTTTTT
TRBJ1-2,TRBV5-6,once,14,-,CASSAGREDYGYTF,TGTGCCAGCAGCGCCGGGAGGGAGGACTATGGCTACACCTTC
TRBJ1-1,TRBV11-2,many,13,-,CASSLNENTEAFF,TGTGCCAGCAGCTTAAACGAGAACACTGAAGCTTTCTTT
TRBJ1-6,TRBV3-1,-,15,TRBD1,CASSQGTGGNSPLHF,TGTGCCAGCAGCCAAGGGACAGGGGGCAATTCACCCCTCCACTTT
TRBJ1-2,TRBV7-8,-,16,-,CASSLARGQGSYGYTF,TGTGCCAGCAGCTTAGCGCGCGGGCAGGGCAGCTATGGCTACACCTTC
TRBJ2-3,TRBV27,-,14,-,CASSGTRTPGTQYF,TGTGCCAGCAGTGGAACCCGGACCCCGGGTACGCAGTATTTT
TRBJ2-3,TRBV29-1,many,14,TRBD2,CSLHGGASTDTQYF,TGCAGCCTCCACGGGGGGGCTAGCACAGATACGCAGTATTTT
TRBJ2-1,TRBV12-3/TRBV12-4,few,15,TRBD2,CASRNLAGVYNEQFF,TGTGCCAGCAGAAACCTAGCGGGGGTTTACAATGAGCAGTTCTTC
TRBJ2-3,TRBV29-1,-,21,TRBD1,CSASHSWAGTGQGMSTDTQYF,TGCAGCGCCTCTCACTCTTGGGCGGGGACAGGGCAAGGCATGAGCACAGATACGCAGTATTTT
TRBJ2-7,TRBV11-2,few,13,TRBD1,CASSSGQVYEQYF,TGTGCCAGCAGCTCCGGACAGGTCTACGAGCAGTACTTC
TRBJ2-3,TRBV4-2,-,16,-,CASSQTLAPLGSRQYF,TGTGCCAGCAGCCAGACGTTGGCCCCGCTCGGGTCAAGGCAGTATTTT
TRBJ1-5,TRBV19,-,13,-,CASSRTDDQPQHF,TGTGCCAGTAGCCGGACGGATGATCAGCCCCAGCATTTT
TRBJ2-3,TRBV6-5,many,16,-,CASSSGRRVPRDTQYF,TGTGCCAGCAGTTCGGGACGTCGGGTACCGAGAGATACGCAGTATTTT
TRBJ1-1,TRBV28,-,16,-,CASSFFLSEGNTEAFF,TGTGCCAGCAGTTTCTTTCTGTCGGAGGGGAACACTGAAGCTTTCTTT
TRBJ1-1,TRBV18,-,15,-,CASSPLGRADTEAFF,TGTGCCAGCTCACCACTAGGGCGGGCGGACACTGAAGCTTTCTTT
TRBJ2-3,TRBV10-3,few,14,-,CAIRRGGLTDTQYF,TGTGCCATCAGGAGGGGGGGCCTGACAGATACGCAGTATTTT
TRBJ1-1,TRBV3-1,few,15,-,CASSQGGLGYTEAFF,TGTGCCAGCAGCCAAGGGGGGCTGGGGTACACTGAAGCTTTCTTT
TRBJ2-3,TRBV27,-,15,TRBD1,CASSRTGVGADTQYF,TGTGCCAGCAGCCGGACAGGGGTGGGCGCAGATACGCAGTATTTT
TRBJ2-7,TRBV7-9,few,12,-,CASSLALSEQYF,TGTGCCAGCAGCTTAGCCTTAAGTGAGCAGTACTTC
TRBJ1-2,TRBV15,-,17,TRBD1,CATSRLGQGARGYGYTF,TGTGCCACCAGCAGACTGGGACAGGGGGCGCGAGGCTATGGCTACACCTTC
TRBJ1-1,TRBV7-2,-,12,TRBD1,CASSFPGGQAFF,TGTGCCAGCAGCTTCCCAGGGGGCCAAGCTTTCTTT
TRBJ2-2,TRBV7-3,-,16,TRBD2,CASSVTSGESTGELFF,TGTGCCAGCAGCGTGACTAGCGGGGAATCTACCGGGGAGCTGTTTTTT
TRBJ1-2,TRBV7-8,-,14,-,CASSLAAGLEGYTF,TGTGCCAGCAGCTTAGCGGCAGGGTTGGAAGGCTACACCTTC
TRBJ1-1,TRBV4-3,many,18,-,CASSQDIGGRGLNTEAFF,TGCGCCAGCAGCCAAGATATCGGGGGACGGGGTTTGAACACTGAAGCTTTCTTT
TRBJ2-1,TRBV4-2,few,15,TRBD1,CASSQSGQGDDEQFF,TGTGCCAGCAGCCAGTCGGGACAGGGTGATGATGAGCAGTTCTTC
TRBJ2-5,TRBV7-2,-,15,-,CASSLGGAAQETQYF,TGTGCCAGCAGCTTGGGCGGGGCCGCACAAGAGACCCAGTACTTC
TRBJ2-4,TRBV18,-,14,-,CASSPGVPKNIQYF,TGTGCCAGCTCACCGGGGGTTCCCAAAAACATTCAGTACTTC
TRBJ2-1,TRBV3-1,-,15,TRBD1,CASSSRDRGMNEQFF,TGTGCCAGCAGCTCCCGGGACAGGGGGATGAATGAGCAGTTCTTC
TRBJ1-1,TRBV20-1,-,13,TRBD1,CSATTGGRGEAFF,TGCAGTGCAACTACAGGGGGTCGGGGTGAAGCTTTCTTT
TRBJ2-7,TRBV18,few,15,-,CASSPPGGRAYEQYF,TGTGCCAGCTCACCACCGGGGGGCCGGGCGTACGAGCAGTACTTC
TRBJ1-1,TRBV28,few,15,-,CASSTPAGMNTEAFF,TGTGCCAGCAGTACCCCCGCAGGGATGAACACTGAAGCTTTCTTT
TRBJ2-3,TRBV7-9,-,18,-,CASSPRWGSPGRADTQYF,TGTGCCAGCAGCCCAAGGTGGGGGAGCCCTGGGCGCGCAGATACGCAGTATTTT
TRBJ2-2,TRBV7-2,-,12,-,CASSRPPGELFF,TGTGCCAGCAGCCGCCCCCCCGGGGAGCTGTTTTTT
TRBJ1-5,TRBV7-8,many,13,-,CASSIQGNQPQHF,TGTGCCAGCAGCATACAGGGAAATCAGCCCCAGCATTTT
TRBJ2-6,TRBV9,few,18,TRBD1,CASSALTGEGSGANVLTF,TGTGCCAGCAGCGCCTTAACAGGGGAAGGATCTGGGGCCAACGTCCTGACTTTC
TRBJ1-1,TRBV9,many,14,-,CASSAVGRNTEAFF,TGTGCCAGCAGCGCAGTGGGGAGGAACACTGAAGCTTTCTTT
TRBJ1-6,TRBV3-1,-,15,TRBD1,CASSQGAGGNSPLHF,TGTGCCAGCAGCCAAGGTGCAGGGGGGAATTCACCCCTCCACTTT